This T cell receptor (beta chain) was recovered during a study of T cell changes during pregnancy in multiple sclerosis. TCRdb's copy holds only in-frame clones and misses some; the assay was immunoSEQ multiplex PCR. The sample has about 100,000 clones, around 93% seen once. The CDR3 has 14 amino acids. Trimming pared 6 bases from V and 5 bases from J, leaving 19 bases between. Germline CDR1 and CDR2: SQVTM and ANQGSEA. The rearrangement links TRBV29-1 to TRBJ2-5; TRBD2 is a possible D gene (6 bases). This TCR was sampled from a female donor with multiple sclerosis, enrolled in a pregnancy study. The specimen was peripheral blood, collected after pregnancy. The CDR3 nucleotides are TGCAGCGTCGCAGCTATAGCGGTTGGGGAGACCCAGTACTTC. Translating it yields CSVAAIAVGETQYF. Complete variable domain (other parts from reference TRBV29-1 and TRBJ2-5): SAVISQKPSRDICQRGTSLTIQCQVDSQVTMMFWYRQQPGQSLTLIATANQGSEATYESGFVIDKFPISRPNLTFSTLTVSNMSPEDSSIYLCSVAAIAVGETQYFGPGTRLLVL.